A selection of T cell receptor beta chains follows, all from one sample in a study of beta chain features in type 1 diabetes. Clones were sequenced by immunoSEQ multiplex PCR, and TCRdb holds only the in-frame ones, with some missing. The sample includes roughly 51,000 clones, approximately 52% of them seen just once. Specimen: Tregs from blood. Every receptor here comes from a woman in her forties with type 1 diabetes. Both conserved end residues are part of each CDR3. D genes are given only for firm matches. Size values are once, few and many counts, or a class for expanded clones, and some rows have none.

-,TRBJ2-7,TRBV30,-,CAWSGDNTYEQYF,TGTGCCTGGAGTGGTGACAATACCTACGAGCAGTACTTC
-,TRBJ2-7,TRBV28,-,CASSPPRGKNEQYF,TGTGCCAGCAGTCCCCCGAGGGGGAAGAATGAGCAGTACTTC
-,TRBJ1-4,TRBV28,-,CASSFVGGGEKLFF,TGTGCCAGCAGTTTTGTGGGGGGAGGTGAAAAACTGTTTTTT
TRBD1,TRBJ1-3,TRBV4-3,-,CASSRGDSGYGNTIYF,TGCGCCAGCAGCCGAGGGGACAGCGGTTACGGAAACACCATATATTTT
TRBD2,TRBJ2-3,TRBV7-2,-,CASSLRQGGDTQYF,TGTGCCAGCAGCCTCCGGCAGGGAGGGGATACGCAGTATTTT
-,TRBJ2-3,TRBV27,-,CASSYSRADTQYF,TGTGCCAGCAGTTACTCGAGGGCAGATACGCAGTATTTT
-,TRBJ2-7,TRBV6-6,few,CASSYSRTASYEQYF,TGTGCCAGCAGTTACTCGCGGACAGCTTCCTACGAGCAGTACTTC
TRBD1,TRBJ1-3,TRBV5-1,-,CASSQDRAGGDTIYF,TGCGCCAGCAGCCAGGACAGGGCGGGCGGCGACACCATATATTTT
-,TRBJ1-1,TRBV7-9,-,CASSSDRYNTEAFF,TGTGCCAGCAGCTCGGACAGATACAACACTGAAGCTTTCTTT
TRBD1,TRBJ2-7,TRBV25-1,-,CASSASPGQGKYEQYF,TGTGCCAGCAGTGCGTCTCCGGGACAGGGGAAGTACGAGCAGTACTTC
TRBD2,TRBJ2-7,TRBV7-2,-,CASSLEGLAAHEQYF,TGTGCCAGCAGCTTAGAAGGACTAGCGGCACACGAGCAGTACTTC
-,TRBJ1-5,TRBV7-2,-,CASSWGEIGQPQHF,TGTGCCAGCAGTTGGGGGGAAATCGGTCAGCCCCAGCATTTT
-,TRBJ1-2,TRBV6-5,-,CASSSRVNYGYTF,TGTGCCAGCAGTTCGAGAGTGAACTATGGCTACACCTTC
-,TRBJ2-3,TRBV5-1,-,CASSFGQSADTQYF,TGCGCCAGCAGCTTTGGACAGTCCGCAGATACGCAGTATTTT
TRBD2,TRBJ2-1,TRBV7-2,-,CASSLTSGSVDEQFF,TGTGCCAGCAGCTTGACTAGCGGGAGTGTGGATGAGCAGTTCTTC
-,TRBJ2-2,TRBV18,-,CASSKGTGELFF,TGTGCCAGCTCTAAGGGGACCGGGGAGCTGTTTTTT
TRBD2,TRBJ2-1,TRBV6-5,few,CASSYGTRNEQFF,TGTGCCAGCAGTTATGGGACTAGAAATGAGCAGTTCTTC
-,TRBJ1-5,TRBV28,-,CASRGTGNQPQHF,TGTGCCAGCAGGGGTACAGGGAATCAGCCCCAGCATTTT
TRBD1,TRBJ1-5,TRBV5-1,-,CASRQGGGQPQHF,TGCGCCAGCCGACAGGGGGGTGGACAGCCCCAGCATTTT
-,TRBJ2-3,TRBV4-2,-,CASSQTAGRGDTQYF,TGTGCCAGCAGCCAAACGGCTGGGAGGGGGGATACGCAGTATTTT
-,TRBJ2-7,TRBV6-5,-,CASSTPGDYEQYF,TGTGCCAGCAGTACCCCAGGGGACTACGAGCAGTACTTC
TRBD2,TRBJ2-3,TRBV4-2,-,CASSPSVAGADTQYF,TGTGCCAGCAGCCCCTCGGTAGCGGGAGCAGATACGCAGTATTTT
-,TRBJ2-5,TRBV9,-,CASSPRQERETQYF,TGTGCCAGCAGCCCAAGACAGGAGAGGGAGACCCAGTACTTC
TRBD1,TRBJ1-2,TRBV7-9,few,CASSFGQGGYTF,TGTGCCAGCAGCTTCGGACAGGGGGGCTACACCTTC
-,TRBJ2-1,TRBV7-9,few,CASSLSSGDIFF,TGTGCCAGCAGCCTAAGCTCCGGTGATATTTTCTTC
-,TRBJ2-1,TRBV4-3,-,CASSPRGAQQFF,TGCGCCAGCAGCCCCCGGGGGGCACAACAGTTCTTC
-,TRBJ2-1,TRBV9,-,CASSPGYSYNEQFF,TGTGCCAGCAGTCCGGGGTATTCCTACAATGAGCAGTTCTTC
-,TRBJ1-6,TRBV7-2,-,CASCEDRSPLHF,TGTGCCAGCTGCGAGGATCGGTCACCCCTCCACTTT
-,TRBJ1-5,TRBV6-6,-,CASVPVVNQPQHF,TGTGCCAGCGTCCCCGTCGTCAATCAGCCCCAGCATTTT
-,TRBJ2-5,TRBV28,-,CAIRGLETQYF,TGTGCTATAAGGGGTTTGGAGACCCAGTACTTC
-,TRBJ2-1,TRBV9,-,CASSVIPSSYNEQFF,TGTGCCAGCAGCGTCATCCCGAGCTCCTACAATGAGCAGTTCTTC
-,TRBJ1-5,TRBV7-9,-,CASSSSGGEQPQHF,TGTGCCAGCAGCTCTTCGGGGGGTGAACAGCCCCAGCATTTT
TRBD2,TRBJ2-3,TRBV7-9,-,CASSLASTSGGSTDTQYF,TGTGCCAGCAGCTTAGCCTCGACTAGCGGGGGATCCACAGATACGCAGTATTTT
-,TRBJ1-1,TRBV18,once,CASSPRGEGNTEAFF,TGTGCCAGCTCACCGAGAGGGGAGGGGAACACTGAAGCTTTCTTT
TRBD1,TRBJ2-7,TRBV7-9,-,CASPPDRDTAFKGLEQYF,TGTGCCAGCCCCCCCGACAGGGACACGGCATTCAAGGGGCTCGAGCAGTACTTC
TRBD2,TRBJ2-7,TRBV9,-,CASSVGVLAGQTYEQYF,TGTGCCAGCAGCGTAGGGGTACTAGCGGGTCAAACCTACGAGCAGTACTTC
TRBD1,TRBJ1-3,TRBV7-8,-,CASSLRTGSGNTIYF,TGTGCCAGCAGCTTGCGGACAGGGTCTGGAAACACCATATATTTT
-,TRBJ1-1,TRBV5-1,-,CASSLARDTEAFF,TGCGCCAGCAGCTTGGCGAGGGATACTGAAGCTTTCTTT
-,TRBJ2-7,TRBV6-1,-,CASSSRVGRDEQYF,TGTGCCAGCAGTTCGCGCGTGGGGCGAGACGAGCAGTACTTC
TRBD1,TRBJ1-5,TRBV27,few,CASSLGAGGGNQPQHF,TGTGCCAGCAGTTTAGGGGCAGGGGGAGGCAATCAGCCCCAGCATTTT
TRBD1,TRBJ1-5,TRBV19,few,CASSTMGTGDQPQHF,TGTGCCAGTAGTACCATGGGGACAGGGGATCAGCCCCAGCATTTT
TRBD1,TRBJ1-6,TRBV13,-,CASATGQNLTPLHF,TGTGCCAGCGCCACGGGACAGAACTTAACCCCCCTCCACTTT
-,TRBJ2-5,TRBV5-4,-,CASSLIQGETQYF,TGTGCCAGCAGCTTGATCCAGGGAGAGACCCAGTACTTC
TRBD2,TRBJ2-7,TRBV18,-,CASSPAEAGFPERYEQYF,TGTGCCAGCTCCCCAGCGGAAGCGGGATTCCCTGAGAGGTACGAGCAGTACTTC
TRBD1,TRBJ1-2,TRBV5-4,-,CASSPHATGVDGYTF,TGTGCCAGCAGCCCCCATGCGACAGGGGTTGATGGCTACACCTTC
TRBD2,TRBJ2-3,TRBV11-3,-,CASSLTASGATDTQYF,TGTGCCAGCAGCTTAACGGCAAGCGGGGCCACAGATACGCAGTATTTT
-,TRBJ2-5,TRBV29-1,-,CSVVGGRETQYF,TGCAGCGTTGTTGGAGGTCGAGAGACCCAGTACTTC
TRBD2,TRBJ2-7,TRBV28,-,CASSPPGTRATQYF,TGTGCCAGCAGTCCCCCCGGGACTAGAGCCACGCAGTACTTC
TRBD1,TRBJ1-4,TRBV2,-,CASSGQGWIANEKLFF,TGTGCCAGCAGCGGACAGGGGTGGATAGCTAATGAAAAACTGTTTTTT
-,TRBJ2-2,TRBV9,-,CASGPSYRPGELFF,TGTGCCAGCGGCCCCTCTTACAGGCCCGGGGAGCTGTTTTTT
-,TRBJ1-1,TRBV4-3,few,CASSRLGVRDTEAFF,TGCGCCAGCAGCCGACTAGGAGTAAGGGACACTGAAGCTTTCTTT
-,TRBJ2-2,TRBV19,-,CASSGGPNTGELFF,TGTGCCAGTAGTGGGGGCCCGAACACCGGGGAGCTGTTTTTT
TRBD1,TRBJ1-4,TRBV7-9,-,CASSLAGQGRGKLFF,TGTGCCAGCAGCTTAGCGGGACAGGGAAGGGGAAAACTGTTTTTT